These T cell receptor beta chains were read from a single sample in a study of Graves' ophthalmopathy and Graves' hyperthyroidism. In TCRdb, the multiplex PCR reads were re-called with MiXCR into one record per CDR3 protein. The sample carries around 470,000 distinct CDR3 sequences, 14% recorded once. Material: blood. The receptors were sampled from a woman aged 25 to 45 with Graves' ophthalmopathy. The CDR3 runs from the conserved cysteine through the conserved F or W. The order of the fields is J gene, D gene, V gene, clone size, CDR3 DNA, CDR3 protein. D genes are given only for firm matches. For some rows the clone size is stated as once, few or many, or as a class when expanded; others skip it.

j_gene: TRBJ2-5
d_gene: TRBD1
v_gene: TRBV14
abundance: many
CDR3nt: TGTGCCAGCAGCCAAGATTTTCGGCAGGGGGCCTCCCTGAACCTGTACCAAGAGACCCAGTACTTC
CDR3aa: CASSQDFRQGASLNLYQETQYF

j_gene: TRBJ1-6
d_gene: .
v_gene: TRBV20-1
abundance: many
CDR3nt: TGCAGTGGGGATCGGGGACCAAATTCACCCCTCCACTTT
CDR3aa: CSGDRGPNSPLHF

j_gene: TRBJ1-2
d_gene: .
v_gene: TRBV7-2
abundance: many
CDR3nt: TGTGCCAGCAGCCCACGACTGGGTGAGCGCTATGGCTACACCTTC
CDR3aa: CASSPRLGERYGYTF

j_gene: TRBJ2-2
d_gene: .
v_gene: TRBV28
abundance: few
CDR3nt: TGTGCCAGCAGTTTGAGGAAGTACACCGGGGAGCTGTTTTTT
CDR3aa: CASSLRKYTGELFF

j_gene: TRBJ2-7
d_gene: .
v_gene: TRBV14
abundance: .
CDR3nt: TGTGCCGGCAGCCTCTACCGGGACTCCTACGAGCAGTACTTC
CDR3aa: CAGSLYRDSYEQYF

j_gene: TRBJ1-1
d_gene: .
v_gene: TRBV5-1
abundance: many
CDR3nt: TGCGCCAGCAGCCGGGACCCCGGGGGAGCTTTCTTT
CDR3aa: CASSRDPGGAFF

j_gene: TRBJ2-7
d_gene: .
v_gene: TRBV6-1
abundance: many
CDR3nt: TGTGCCAGCGGGTGGCAAGGGTCTGAGCAGTACTTC
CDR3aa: CASGWQGSEQYF

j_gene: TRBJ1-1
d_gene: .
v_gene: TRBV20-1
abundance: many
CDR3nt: TGCAGTGCCTCCATACAGGGATACACTGAAGCTTTCTTT
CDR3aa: CSASIQGYTEAFF

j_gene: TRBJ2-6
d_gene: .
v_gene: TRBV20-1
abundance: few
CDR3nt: TGCAGTGCTAGTTTTCGGCTGAGCTACTCTGGGGCCAACGTCCTGACTTTC
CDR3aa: CSASFRLSYSGANVLTF

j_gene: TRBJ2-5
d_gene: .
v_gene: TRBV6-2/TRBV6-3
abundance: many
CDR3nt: TGTGCCAGCAGCCAGCCCGCGGCTCCGTACTTC
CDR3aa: CASSQPAAPYF

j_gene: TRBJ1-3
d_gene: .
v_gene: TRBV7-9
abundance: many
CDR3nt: TGTGCCAGCAGCCCGGGGGAATGGTCTGGAAACACCATATATTTT
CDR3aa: CASSPGEWSGNTIYF

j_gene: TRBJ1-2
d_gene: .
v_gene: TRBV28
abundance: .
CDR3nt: TGTGCCAGCAGTCTCGCAGTCCACGGCTACACCTTC
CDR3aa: CASSLAVHGYTF

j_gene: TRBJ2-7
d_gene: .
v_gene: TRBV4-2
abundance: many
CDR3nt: TGTGCCAGCAGCCGGGAGGTGGGGACGAGAAGCTACGAGCAGTACTTC
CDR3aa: CASSREVGTRSYEQYF

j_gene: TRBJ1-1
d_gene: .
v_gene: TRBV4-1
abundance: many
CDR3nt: TGCGCCAGCAGCCAACAGGGATTGACTGAAGCTTTCTTT
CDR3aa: CASSQQGLTEAFF